This TCR beta chain was captured in a study of OX40 agonist ivuxolimab in advanced cancers. Study observations and caveats: Researchers did not determine the expanded peripheral T cells' antigen specificity.

Here immunoSEQ multiplex PCR was the method, and the copy in TCRdb shows in-frame clones only, minus some. The sample records tens of thousands of clones, approximately 84% being singletons. Regarding this clone: Its antigen remains unknown.

The germline V gene has CDR1 MNHEY and CDR2 SVGAGI. This CDR3 contains 14 residues. Trimming shortened V by 6 bases and J by 3 bases, and 15 bases separated the two germline ends. This sequence joins TRBV6-5 and TRBJ2-7; tentatively, D is TRBD2 (5 bases). The specimen comprised CD4+ or CD8+ T cells sorted from blood, sampled in a trial of the OX40 agonist ivuxolimab. This clonotype was obtained from an adult with an advanced solid tumor such as melanoma, head and neck, liver or kidney cancer. The DNA of the CDR3 is TGTGCCAGCAGCCCGTCGGAGGAGCGCTACGAGCAGTACTTC. Encoded protein: CASSPSEERYEQYF.